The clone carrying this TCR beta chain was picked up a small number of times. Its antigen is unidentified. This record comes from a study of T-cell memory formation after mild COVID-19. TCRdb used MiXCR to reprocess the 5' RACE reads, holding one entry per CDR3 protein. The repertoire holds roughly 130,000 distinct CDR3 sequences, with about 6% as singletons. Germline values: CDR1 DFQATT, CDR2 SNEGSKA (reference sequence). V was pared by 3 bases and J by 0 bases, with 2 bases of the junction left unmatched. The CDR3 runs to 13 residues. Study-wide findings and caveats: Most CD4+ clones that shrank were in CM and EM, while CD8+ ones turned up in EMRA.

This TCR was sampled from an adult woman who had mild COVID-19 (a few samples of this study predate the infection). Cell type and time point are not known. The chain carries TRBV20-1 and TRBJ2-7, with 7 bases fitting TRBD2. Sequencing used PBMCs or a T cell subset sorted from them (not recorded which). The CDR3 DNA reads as TGCAGTGCTAGGGGAGGGACCTCCTACGAGCAGTACTTC. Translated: CSARGGTSYEQYF.